One and the same sample provided the 17 T cell receptor beta chains below, sequenced in a study of radiotherapy plus CTLA-4 blockade in lung cancer. Method: immunoSEQ multiplex PCR; TCRdb's copy keeps in-frame clones and lacks some. The repertoire holds roughly 50,000 clones, with about 88% as singletons. The sample in question was peripheral blood, obtained from a patient treated with radiotherapy plus ipilimumab. These receptor sequences come from a human donor with non-small cell lung cancer whose response to radiotherapy plus ipilimumab could not be evaluated.

The J gene is TRBJ2-7, the V gene TRBV2; D is perhaps TRBD2 (6 bases). V lost 11 bases and J 0 bases, leaving 14 bases between the germline ends. The CDR3 length is 13 residues. Germline V gene lookup returns CDR1 SNHLY and CDR2 FYNNEI. CDR3 sequence reads: CAGKGDFSYEQYF. The CDR3 bases are TGTGCCGGCAAAGGGGACTTCTCCTACGAGCAGTACTTC.

The genes are TRBV13 and TRBJ2-7; TRBD2 matches at 9 bases. Germline assignment: CDR1 PRHDT and CDR2 FYEKMQ (reference sequence). V lost 0 bases to trimming and J lost 4 bases; unmatched junction nucleotides: 4. This CDR3 is 15 amino acids long. The CDR3 reads CASSLGVAGEYEQYF. In DNA form, the CDR3 reads TGTGCCAGCAGCTTAGGGGTAGCGGGAGAATACGAGCAGTACTTC.

This chain links TRBV7-6 with TRBJ2-1; 11 nucleotides align to TRBD2. CDR3 length: 18 amino acids. In germline, CDR1 is SGHVS, CDR2 FNYEAQ. Trimming at V came to 1 base and at J to 2 bases, leaving 7 bases not matched to a gene. CDR3 nucleotide sequence: TGTGCCAGCAGCTTAGACCCTAGCGGGGGGCCAACCTACAATGAGCAGTTCTTC. Translated, it gives CASSLDPSGGPTYNEQFF.

The chain links TRBV27 to TRBJ2-1; D is unresolved. V was trimmed by 0 bases and J by 0 bases, leaving 6 bases between them. The germline V gene encodes CDR1 MNHEY and CDR2 SMNVEV (reference sequence). This CDR3 has 15 amino acids. The CDR3 nucleotides read TGTGCCAGCAGTTTATCTGATAGCTCCTACAATGAGCAGTTCTTC. It encodes CASSLSDSSYNEQFF.

In nucleotides, the CDR3 is TGTGCCAGTAGCTCCGGGACTAGCGATTACACAGATACGCAGTATTTT. Its translation is CASSSGTSDYTDTQYF. The V gene is TRBV19, the J gene TRBJ2-3, with TRBD2 matching 10 bases. Germline V gives CDR1 LNHDA, CDR2 SQIVND (reference sequence). The length of the CDR3 is 16 residues. Unmatched junction bases numbered 8, after V lost 6 bases and J lost 2 bases.

The chain combines TRBV28 with TRBJ1-1, with D uncertain. V lost 2 bases to trimming and J lost 1 base, with 5 bases between them. The CDR3 is 13 amino acids. Germline CDR1 reads MDHEN; CDR2 reads SYDVKM. CDR3 amino acids: CASSLGGNTEAFF. The CDR3 bases are TGTGCCAGCAGTTTAGGAGGGAACACTGAAGCTTTCTTT.

The V call is TRBV7-9, the J call TRBJ2-3, with D possibly being TRBD2 (6 bases). With 2 bases removed from V and 6 bases from J, the gap between germline ends came to 15 bases. The CDR3 length is 15 residues. CDR1 and CDR2 from the germline V gene are SEHNR and FQNEAQ (reference sequence). CDR3 protein: CASSLRAGREDTQYF. The DNA for the CDR3 is TGTGCCAGCAGCTTAAGGGCGGGACGTGAGGATACGCAGTATTTT.

The V gene is TRBV9, the J gene TRBJ2-4; D is perhaps TRBD1 (5 bases). The CDR3 runs 16 residues. CDR1 and CDR2 from the germline V gene are SGDLS and YYNGEE. Deletions cut 2 bases from V and 0 bases from J, with 12 bases between. CDR3 coding DNA: TGTGCCAGCAGCGTGACCGACAGCATAGCCAAAAACATTCAGTACTTC. Protein product: CASSVTDSIAKNIQYF. The full variable domain, with the rest looked up from reference TRBV9 and TRBJ2-4, is DSGVTQTPKHLITATGQRVTLRCSPRSGDLSVYWYQQSLDQGLQFLIQYYNGEERAKGNILERFSAQQFPDLHSELNLSSLELGDSALYFCASSVTDSIAKNIQYFGAGTRLSVL.

The rearrangement links TRBV6-5 to TRBJ1-3; TRBD1 is a possible D gene (5 bases). The germline V and J ends were trimmed by 2 bases and 4 bases, with 12 bases remaining between them. The CDR3 spans 15 residues. Germline V lookup: CDR1 MNHEY, CDR2 SVGAGI. CDR3 DNA sequence: TGTGCCAGCAGTTACGGGAGGGGTTCGGGAAACACCATATATTTT. This gives the protein CASSYGRGSGNTIYF.

This chain links TRBV7-9 with TRBJ2-3; D is unresolved. Germline CDR1 is SEHNR and CDR2 is FQNEAQ (reference sequence). V was pared by 7 bases and J by 8 bases, with 10 bases between. This CDR3 region has 11 residues. CDR3 bases: TGTGCCAGCACCCCTAAAAGTACGCAGTATTTT. Protein sequence: CASTPKSTQYF.

V gene TRBV7-9 combines with J gene TRBJ2-5, with 8 bases matching TRBD1. J was trimmed by 5 bases and V by 4 bases; bases with no gene match: 9. The germline gives CDR1 SEHNR, CDR2 FQNEAQ (reference sequence). This CDR3 has 15 amino acids. CDR3 sequence: CASSSAGTGRETQYF. Written as DNA, the CDR3 is TGTGCCAGCAGCTCCGCCGGGACAGGAAGGGAGACCCAGTACTTC. Full variable domain (outside the CDR3, taken from reference TRBV7-9 and TRBJ2-5): DTGVSQNPRHKITKRGQNVTFRCDPISEHNRLYWYRQTLGQGPEFLTYFQNEAQLEKSRLLSDRFSAERPKGSFSTLEIQRTEQGDSAMYLCASSSAGTGRETQYFGPGTRLLVL.

The chain has TRBV5-1 and TRBJ2-5; tentatively, D is TRBD1 (5 bases). Germline CDR1 is SGHRS and CDR2 is YFSETQ. The V end was cut by 4 bases, the J end by 2 bases, with 12 bases between. The CDR3 has 14 amino acids. This CDR3 is CASSVDSSQETQYF. CDR3 DNA: TGCGCCAGCAGCGTCGACAGTTCGCAAGAGACCCAGTACTTC. The whole variable domain, filled in from reference TRBV5-1 and TRBJ2-5, reads KAGVTQTPRYLIKTRGQQVTLSCSPISGHRSVSWYQQTPGQGLQFLFEYFSETQRNKGNFPGRFSGRQFSNSRSEMNVSTLELGDSALYLCASSVDSSQETQYFGPGTRLLVL.

This rearrangement joins TRBV2 to TRBJ2-7; 9 bases agree with TRBD1. The V segment lost 2 bases and the J segment 2 bases; nucleotides outside the gene matches: 4. Germline V lookup: CDR1 SNHLY, CDR2 FYNNEI. This CDR3 region has 15 residues. The DNA of the CDR3 is TGTGCCAGCAGTGAATTGGGACAGGGACCCTACGAGCAGTACTTC. This gives the protein CASSELGQGPYEQYF.

The chain carries TRBV6-4 and TRBJ2-3; 14 positions agree with TRBD2. Unmatched junction bases numbered 6, after V lost 3 bases and J lost 4 bases. The CDR3 has 17 residues. In germline, CDR1 is MRHNA, CDR2 SNTAGT. The CDR3 loop is CASSEGTSGSGADTQYF. The CDR3 DNA reads TGTGCCAGCAGTGAAGGGACTAGCGGGAGTGGCGCAGATACGCAGTATTTT.

This rearrangement joins TRBV5-1 to TRBJ2-7, with TRBD2 identical over 7 bases. V shed 0 bases, J shed 4 bases, and the junction held 4 bases outside the gene matches. Per germline, CDR1 SGHRS and CDR2 YFSETQ. CDR3 length: 14 amino acids. CDR3 sequence reads: CASSLASGTYEQYF. DNA of the CDR3: TGCGCCAGCAGCTTGGCAAGCGGGACTTACGAGCAGTACTTC.

The chain links TRBV30 to TRBJ2-7; 8 nucleotides align to TRBD2. Germline V CDR1 and CDR2: GTSNPN, SVGIG (reference sequence). The CDR3 has 15 amino acids. V lost 1 base and J lost 2; bases outside the gene matches: 7. This chain's CDR3 is CAWSGGSGITYEQYF. The CDR3 coding sequence is TGTGCCTGGAGTGGGGGTAGCGGGATTACCTACGAGCAGTACTTC.

V and J are TRBV5-1 and TRBJ1-4, with TRBD1 identical over 9 bases. This CDR3 has 17 residues. The trim removed 3 bases at V and 0 bases at J, leaving 6 bases unmatched. Germline V lookup: CDR1 SGHRS, CDR2 YFSETQ. The CDR3 DNA reads as TGCGCCAGCAGCTGGGGACAGGGACATGCAACTAATGAAAAACTGTTTTTT. Its protein product is CASSWGQGHATNEKLFF.